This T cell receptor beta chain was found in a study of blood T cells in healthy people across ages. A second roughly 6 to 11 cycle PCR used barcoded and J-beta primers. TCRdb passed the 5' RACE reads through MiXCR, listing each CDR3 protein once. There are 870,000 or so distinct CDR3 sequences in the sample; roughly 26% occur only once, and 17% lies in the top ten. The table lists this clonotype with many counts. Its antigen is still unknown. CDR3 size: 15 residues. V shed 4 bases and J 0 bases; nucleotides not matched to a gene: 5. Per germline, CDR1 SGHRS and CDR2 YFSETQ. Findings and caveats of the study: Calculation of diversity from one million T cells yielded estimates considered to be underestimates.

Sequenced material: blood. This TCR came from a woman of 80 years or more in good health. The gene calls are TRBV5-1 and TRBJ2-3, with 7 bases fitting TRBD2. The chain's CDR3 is CASSPLGGSTDTQYF. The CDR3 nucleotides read TGCGCCAGCAGCCCCCTGGGGGGGAGCACAGATACGCAGTATTTT.